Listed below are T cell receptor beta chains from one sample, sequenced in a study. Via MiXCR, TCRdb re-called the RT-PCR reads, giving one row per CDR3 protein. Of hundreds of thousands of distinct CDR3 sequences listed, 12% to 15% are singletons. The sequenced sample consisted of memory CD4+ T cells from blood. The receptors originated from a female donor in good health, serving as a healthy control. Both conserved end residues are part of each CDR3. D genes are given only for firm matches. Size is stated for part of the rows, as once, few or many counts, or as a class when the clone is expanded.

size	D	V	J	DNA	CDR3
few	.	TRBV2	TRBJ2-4	TGTGCCAGCAGGGACACGGTAAACATTCAGTACTTC	CASRDTVNIQYF
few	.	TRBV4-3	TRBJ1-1	TGCGCCAGCAGCCAAGAACCGGGCGCGGAAGCTTTCTTT	CASSQEPGAEAFF
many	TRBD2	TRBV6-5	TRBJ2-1	TGTGCCAGCAGTTGGACTAGCGGGGGGGCCAGGAATGAGCAGTTCTTC	CASSWTSGGARNEQFF
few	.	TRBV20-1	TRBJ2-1	TGCAGTGCTAAAGGGAGAGGGTACTACAATGAGCAGTTCTTC	CSAKGRGYYNEQFF
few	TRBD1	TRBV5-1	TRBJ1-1	TGCGCCAGCAGTTCCCTATTACCGGGACAGGGGTCCACTGAAGCTTTCTTT	CASSSLLPGQGSTEAFF
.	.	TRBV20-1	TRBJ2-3	TGCAGTGCTAGTAGTTGGCCTAGCACAGATACGCAGTATTTT	CSASSWPSTDTQYF
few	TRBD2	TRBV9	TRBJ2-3	TGTGCCAGCAGCGCCCACTTACTAGCGGGCAGCACAGATACGCAGTATTTT	CASSAHLLAGSTDTQYF
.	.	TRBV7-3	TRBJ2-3	TGTGCCAGCAGCTTATCGGGGATGGGCACAGATACGCAGTATTTT	CASSLSGMGTDTQYF
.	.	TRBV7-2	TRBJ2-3	TGTGCCAGCAGCTTTGAGGGGGAAACAGATACGCAGTATTTT	CASSFEGETDTQYF
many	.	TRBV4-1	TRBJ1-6	TGCGCCAGCAGCCCGGCCTATAATTCACCCCTCCACTTT	CASSPAYNSPLHF
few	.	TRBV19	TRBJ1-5	TGTGCCAGTTCCAGGGCCCAGGGCAATCAGCCCCAGCATTTT	CASSRAQGNQPQHF
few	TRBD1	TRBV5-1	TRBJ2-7	TGCGCCAGCAGCTTGGGACAGGGGTGGCACGAGCAGTACTTC	CASSLGQGWHEQYF
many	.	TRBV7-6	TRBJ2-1	TGTGCCAGCAGCTCCCGACAGTACAATGAGCAGTTCTTC	CASSSRQYNEQFF
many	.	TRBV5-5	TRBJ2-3	TGTGCCAGCAGCTGGCAGGGCTCAGATACGCAGTATTTT	CASSWQGSDTQYF
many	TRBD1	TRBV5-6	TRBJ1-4	TGTGCCAGCCAACTCCTGGCCCAGGGGGCGCAGAAAAAACTGTTTTTT	CASQLLAQGAQKKLFF
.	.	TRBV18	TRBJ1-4	TGTGCCAGCTCAATCACAGGAGGTAGACCTAATGAAAAACTGTTTTTT	CASSITGGRPNEKLFF
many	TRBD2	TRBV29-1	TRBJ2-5	TGCAGCGTGGGCGGGGGACCGCAGACCCAGTACTTC	CSVGGGPQTQYF
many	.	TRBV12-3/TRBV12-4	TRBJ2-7	TGTGCCAGCAGTTTAACGCGATACGAGCAGTACTTC	CASSLTRYEQYF
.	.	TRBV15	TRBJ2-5	TGTGCCACCAGCAGCCGCAGAGAAGAGACCCAGTACTTC	CATSSRREETQYF
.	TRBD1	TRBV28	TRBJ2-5	TGTGCCAGCAGTTTCTTACAGGGGGCGATTGAGACCCAGTACTTC	CASSFLQGAIETQYF
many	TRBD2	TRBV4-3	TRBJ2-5	TGCGCCAGCAGCCAAGACCGGGGGGGGCCAGAGACCCAGTACTTC	CASSQDRGGPETQYF
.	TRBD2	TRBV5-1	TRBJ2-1	TGCGCCAGCAGCCCGACTAGCGGCATATCACTCTTC	CASSPTSGISLF
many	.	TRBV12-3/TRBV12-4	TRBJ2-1	TGTGCCAGCATTCCGGGTAGCCACAGTGAGCAGTTCTTC	CASIPGSHSEQFF
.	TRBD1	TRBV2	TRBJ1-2	TGTGCCAGCAGGGAGGACAGGGCGGATGGCTACACCTTC	CASREDRADGYTF
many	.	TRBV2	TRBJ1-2	TGTGCCAGCAGTGATCGCGGGGGGCCGGTGGATGGCTACACCTTC	CASSDRGGPVDGYTF
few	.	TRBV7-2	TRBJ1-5	TGTGCCAGCAGCCAGAGCCGGACTACCCAGCATTTT	CASSQSRTTQHF
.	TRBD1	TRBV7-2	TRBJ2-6	TGTGCCAGCAGCTTAGAGGGGACAGGGCGGGGGGCCAACGTCCTGACTTTC	CASSLEGTGRGANVLTF
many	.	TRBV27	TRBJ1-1	TGTGCCAGCAGGCCTCTACAGGTTAACACTGAAGCTTTCTTT	CASRPLQVNTEAFF
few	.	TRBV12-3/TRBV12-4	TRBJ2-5	TGTGCCAGCAGTGGATATTCCGGGGCACAAGAGACCCAGTACTTC	CASSGYSGAQETQYF